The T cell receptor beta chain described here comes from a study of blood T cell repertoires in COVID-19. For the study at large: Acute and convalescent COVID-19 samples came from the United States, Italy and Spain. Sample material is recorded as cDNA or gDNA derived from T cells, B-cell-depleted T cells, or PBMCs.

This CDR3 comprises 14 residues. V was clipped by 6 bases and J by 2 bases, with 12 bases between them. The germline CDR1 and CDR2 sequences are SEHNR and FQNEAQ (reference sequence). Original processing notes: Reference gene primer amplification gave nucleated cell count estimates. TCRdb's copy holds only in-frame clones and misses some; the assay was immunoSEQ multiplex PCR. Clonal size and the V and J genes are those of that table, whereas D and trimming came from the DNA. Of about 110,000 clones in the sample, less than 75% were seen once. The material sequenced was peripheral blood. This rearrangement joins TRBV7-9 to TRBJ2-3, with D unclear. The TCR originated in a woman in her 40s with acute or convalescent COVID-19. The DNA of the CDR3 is TGTGCCAGCAGTCTAGTCCCCGACACAGATACGCAGTATTTT. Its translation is CASSLVPDTDTQYF.